These T cell receptor beta chains were read from a single sample in a study of blood T cell repertoires in COVID-19. The table came from immunoSEQ multiplex PCR; TCRdb's copy has only in-frame clones and leaves some out. The sample consists of about 240,000 clones, roughly four fifths of them appearing once. The sequencing sample was made of peripheral blood. The origin of the receptors is a woman aged 18-30 years with acute or convalescent COVID-19. Both conserved end residues are part of each CDR3. Clone size, where shown, is once, few, many, or a class for clones that have expanded.

cdr3_length	v_call	j_call	clone_size	cdr3_aa
18	TRBV9	TRBJ2-3	few	CASSVVGLAGGFTDTQYF
10	TRBV20-1	TRBJ1-1	.	CSARQGVAFF
16	TRBV2	TRBJ2-1	.	CASSEVGTKIDNEQFF
13	TRBV6-5	TRBJ2-1	.	CASSPGQYNEQFF
16	TRBV2	TRBJ1-2	.	CASSEGQTLINYGYTF
14	TRBV6-5	TRBJ2-2	.	CASSSGHYTGELFF
15	TRBV7-2	TRBJ1-1	.	CASSLVPSMNTEAFF
16	TRBV7-2	TRBJ2-4	.	CASSSQGLLAKNIQYF
15	TRBV2	TRBJ2-7	.	CASRAGTSGLGEQYF
15	TRBV5-1	TRBJ1-6	.	CASSLVEGSGSPLHF
14	TRBV6-5	TRBJ1-4	.	CASSSGQAWEKLFF
15	TRBV7-2	TRBJ2-7	.	CASSSTGAITYEQYF
13	TRBV3-1/TRBV3-2	TRBJ1-2	.	CASSLDRGYGYTF
15	TRBV4-3	TRBJ2-4	.	CASSQVQGGINIQYF
16	TRBV28	TRBJ2-1	.	CASRSPGLAGINEQFF
16	TRBV7-6	TRBJ1-3	.	CASSSRPLISGNTIYF